The 22 T cell receptor beta chains below were found in one sample sequenced in a study of a mutant IDH1 vaccine in newly diagnosed glioma. Time point here: baseline, week 1 (first vaccination visit). Treatment of the sample: pre-vaccination baseline after standard-of-care therapy. The assay was immunoSEQ multiplex PCR, and TCRdb's table has in-frame clones only and misses some. Altogether about 68,000 clones are present, around 79% being singletons, with the ten largest covering more than 8%. The material was PBMCs, obtained from a glioma patient treated with radiotherapy, temozolomide or both. The source of these receptors is a man in his forties or fifties with glioma.

This rearrangement joins TRBV6-5 to TRBJ1-2, with a possible D match to TRBD1 (6 bases). CDR1 MNHEY and CDR2 SVGAGI come from the germline V gene. This CDR3 has 14 amino acids. Trimming left V 4 bases short and J 7 bases short, with 16 bases between. CDR3 residues: CASSWRRGAGGYTF. CDR3 DNA sequence: TGTGCCAGCAGTTGGAGACGGGGGGCAGGTGGCTACACCTTC.

The chain is built from TRBV5-8 and TRBJ2-7, with D perhaps being TRBD1 or TRBD2 (5 bases each). This CDR3 has 15 amino acids. Trimming stripped 0 bases from V and 0 bases from J, with 10 bases between. Germline loops: CDR1 SGHTS, CDR2 YDEGEE. The CDR3 DNA reads TGTGCCAGCAGCTTGGGGGGGAGAAACTCCTACGAGCAGTACTTC. Its translation: CASSLGGRNSYEQYF.

The count of this clone is one. This chain joins TRBV28 and TRBJ2-5, with a weak D call TRBD1 (6 bases). Germline V gene lookup returns CDR1 MDHEN and CDR2 SYDVKM. V dropped 7 bases and J dropped 5 bases, with 17 bases sitting between them. This CDR3 spans 14 amino acids. In nucleotides, the CDR3 is TGTGCCAGCACGAGGGCACAGGGCTGGGAGACCCAGTACTTC. Its translation: CASTRAQGWETQYF.

This clone was seen only once. This rearrangement joins TRBV7-9 to TRBJ1-1, with TRBD1 identical over 7 bases. V gave up 3 bases and J gave up 5 bases; unmatched junction bases: 6. The CDR3 totals 14 residues. CDR1 is SEHNR, CDR2 FQNEAQ, per germline (reference sequence). The CDR3 coding sequence is TGTGCCAGCAGCTTGGCGCAGGGGGTGACTGAAGCTTTCTTT. It encodes CASSLAQGVTEAFF.

The chain joins TRBV7-2 to TRBJ1-1, with D hard to call. The CDR3 consists of 14 residues. The germline V gene has CDR1 SGHTA and CDR2 FQGNSA. With 1 base removed from V and 0 bases from J, the gap between germline ends came to 6 bases. The CDR3: CASSLDSMNTEAFF. The CDR3 DNA follows: TGTGCCAGCAGCTTAGATAGCATGAACACTGAAGCTTTCTTT. The full variable domain, in which reference TRBV7-2 and TRBJ1-1 provide the parts outside the CDR3, is GAGVSQSPSNKVTEKGKDVELRCDPISGHTALYWYRQSLGQGLEFLIYFQGNSAPDKSGLPSDRFSAERTGGSVSTLTIQRTQQEDSAVYLCASSLDSMNTEAFFGQGTRLTVV.

This chain links TRBV9 with TRBJ2-2; D assignment may be TRBD1 or TRBD2 (5 bases each). CDR3 length equals 13 residues. The V end lost 4 bases, the J end lost 10 bases, and 14 bases lay between the germline ends. CDR1 and CDR2 (germline): SGDLS, YYNGEE. CDR3 in amino acids: CASSPRSGTELFF. CDR3 DNA sequence: TGTGCCAGCAGCCCCCGTTCCGGGACGGAGCTGTTTTTT.

V usage is TRBV27 and J usage is TRBJ1-1, with D hard to call. V was trimmed by 0 bases and J by 0 bases, leaving 8 bases between them. The CDR3 consists of 15 residues. The germline V gene has CDR1 MNHEY and CDR2 SMNVEV (reference sequence). CDR3 coding DNA: TGTGCCAGCAGTTTATCCGCAGGCATGAACACTGAAGCTTTCTTT. This codes for CASSLSAGMNTEAFF.

V is TRBV14 and J is TRBJ2-5; D gene ambiguous. The germline CDR1 and CDR2 sequences are SGHDN and FVKESK. The length of the CDR3 is 15 residues. V shed 3 bases and J shed 5 bases, with 16 bases lying between them. This chain's CDR3 is CASSQGNRFGETQYF. Written as DNA, the CDR3 is TGTGCCAGCAGCCAGGGGAACCGGTTCGGGGAGACCCAGTACTTC.

V gene TRBV30 combines with J gene TRBJ1-4; D ambiguous. The CDR3 is 12 amino acids. V shed 0 bases and J shed 10 bases, with 9 bases lying between them. Germline-derived CDR1 and CDR2 are GTSNPN and SVGIG (reference sequence). The CDR3, as DNA: TGTGCCTGGAGTGTTGGGGTCGTAAAACTGTTTTTT. Encoded protein: CAWSVGVVKLFF.

The chain combines TRBV21-1 with TRBJ1-2; the table calls TRBD1, which could not be checked here. TRBV21-1 has pseudogene status. This CDR3 region has 13 residues. The CDR3 protein is CASSWAINYGYTF. The CDR3 region has the DNA TGTGCCAGCAGTTGGGCTATCAACTATGGCTACACCTTC.

This clone showed up just a few times. The gene calls are TRBV6-1 and TRBJ2-7; tentative D call: TRBD1 (5 bases). Trimming shortened V by 6 bases and J by 0 bases, and 12 bases separated the two germline ends. From germline, CDR1 is MNHNS and CDR2 SASEGT. The CDR3 is 14 residues long. CDR3: CASSLTVLSYEQYF. The CDR3 DNA is TGTGCCAGCAGCCTGACAGTGCTCTCCTACGAGCAGTACTTC.

The V gene is TRBV7-6, the J gene TRBJ1-6; D is unresolved. The CDR3 loop spans 14 amino acids. V was shortened by 1 base and J by 6 bases, with 7 bases between the two germline ends. Per the germline V gene, CDR1 is SGHVS and CDR2 is FNYEAQ. In nucleotides, the CDR3 is TGTGCCAGCAGCTTAGACGGCGGTAATTCACCCCTCCACTTT. It codes for CASSLDGGNSPLHF.

CDR3 DNA: TGTGCCAGCAGACCCGACCGGGACCGCGGGGAGCTGTTTTTT. This translates into CASRPDRDRGELFF. This sequence joins TRBV6-5 and TRBJ2-2; D is perhaps TRBD1 or TRBD2 (5 bases each). The V gene lost 6 bases and the J gene lost 7 bases, with 15 bases spanning the gap. From germline, CDR1 is MNHEY and CDR2 SVGAGI. CDR3 length equals 14 residues.

There are a few counts of this clone. The chain's CDR3 is CASTSQGANTEAFF. The CDR3 DNA sequence: TGTGCCAGTACCTCACAGGGGGCCAACACTGAAGCTTTCTTT. The chain employs TRBV19 and TRBJ1-1; 9 bases agree with TRBD1. The V gene's germline CDR1 is LNHDA and CDR2 SQIVND (reference sequence). This CDR3 is built from 14 residues. V lost 7 bases and J lost 2; bases outside the gene matches: 5.

This clone was seen only a few times. V gene TRBV29-1 combines with J gene TRBJ1-5; D not certain. CDR3 length equals 12 residues. Germline-derived CDR1 and CDR2 are SQVTM and ANQGSEA. The V and J ends lost 6 bases and 8 bases respectively, with 14 bases between them. The CDR3 nucleotides read TGCAGCGTGTTAACGGGCTTGAAGCCCCAGCATTTT. This sequence encodes CSVLTGLKPQHF.

This clone was seen just once. V gene TRBV5-1 combines with J gene TRBJ2-7; 8 nucleotides agree with TRBD2. Germline lookup yields CDR1 SGHRS and CDR2 YFSETQ. V dropped 4 bases and J dropped 3; count of bases not matched to a gene: 3. This CDR3 is built from 13 residues. The CDR3 region has the DNA TGCGCCAGCAGCCCGGGGGGGGGCTACGAGCAGTACTTC. This encodes CASSPGGGYEQYF.

The chain employs TRBV30 and TRBJ2-7, with 8 nucleotides matching TRBD1. Germline CDR1 is GTSNPN and CDR2 is SVGIG (reference sequence). The CDR3 has 14 amino acids. Germline trimming cut 2 bases from V and 2 bases from J; bases unmatched to any gene: 5. CDR3 in amino acids: CAWSMQGAPYEQYF. The CDR3 bases are TGTGCCTGGAGTATGCAGGGGGCCCCCTACGAGCAGTACTTC.

The V gene is TRBV5-4, the J gene TRBJ2-5; 9 bases are a match to TRBD1. Germline V gene sequence: CDR1 SGHNT, CDR2 YYREEE (reference sequence). V lost 4 bases to trimming and J lost 2 bases; unmatched junction nucleotides: 3. The CDR3 runs to 14 residues. The DNA for the CDR3 is TGTGCCAGCAGCCCAGGACAGGGGCAAGAGACCCAGTACTTC. Its protein product is CASSPGQGQETQYF. The variable domain in full, with the rest retrieved from reference TRBV5-4 and TRBJ2-5, is ETGVTQSPTHLIKTRGQQVTLRCSSQSGHNTVSWYQQALGQGPQFIFQYYREEENGRGNFPPRFSGLQFPNYSSELNVNALELDDSALYLCASSPGQGQETQYFGPGTRLLVL.

The chain carries TRBV30 and TRBJ1-4; D uncertain. This CDR3 has 13 amino acids. Germline V gene sequence: CDR1 GTSNPN, CDR2 SVGIG (reference sequence). The ends were cut back, 1 base at V and 5 bases at J, with 8 bases in the middle. The CDR3 nucleotides read TGTGCCTGGAGTGGGACTCCGAATGAAAAACTGTTTTTT. It encodes CAWSGTPNEKLFF.

DNA of the CDR3: TGTGCCAGCAGCCCGCGACAGGGGGGGGCCAACGTCCTGACTTTC. This sequence encodes CASSPRQGGANVLTF. This chain uses TRBV5-8 with TRBJ2-6, with 8 positions matching TRBD1. The J segment lost 4 bases and the V segment lost 4 bases, leaving 4 bases of the junction unmatched. There are 15 residues in the CDR3. Germline V gene data show CDR1 as SGHTS and CDR2 as YDEGEE. Full variable domain (remainder filled in from reference TRBV5-8 and TRBJ2-6): EAGVTQSPTHLIKTRGQQATLRCSPISGHTSVYWYQQALGLGLQFLLWYDEGEERNRGNFPPRFSGRQFPNYSSELNVNALELEDSALYLCASSPRQGGANVLTFGAGSRLTVL.

This clone is a singleton in its sample. This chain connects TRBV27 to TRBJ2-7; possibly TRBD2 for D (5 bases). The CDR3 totals 13 residues. Germline CDR1 and CDR2: MNHEY and SMNVEV (reference sequence). Trimming cost V 6 bases and J 7 bases, with 16 bases left between them. Here the CDR3 DNA reads TGTGCCAGCAGCTGGACTGCCCCCGGGGAGCAGTACTTC. Translated: CASSWTAPGEQYF.

This chain links TRBV5-6 with TRBJ2-7; tentative D call: TRBD2 (5 bases). V lost 6 bases, J lost 6 bases, and 16 bases lay in between. The germline V gene has CDR1 SGHDT and CDR2 YYEEEE. There are 13 residues in the CDR3. In DNA, the CDR3 is TGTGCCAGCATTCTCGGAGGTGGGATCGAGCAGTACTTC. Amino acid sequence: CASILGGGIEQYF.